The 32 T cell receptor beta chains presented below share a single source sample, sequenced in a study of T cell repertoires in cytomegalovirus infection. In TCRdb, the reads were re-called with MiXCR into one record per CDR3 protein. The table records 200,000 or so distinct CDR3 sequences, roughly 27% of them present only once. The sequenced sample was PBMCs. The receptors come from a human donor in good health (CMV status not recorded). Some clones in this sample may be carry-over from other donors' samples.

This clonotype was detected ten times or more. The chain is built from TRBV7-8 and TRBJ2-3, with 7 bases fitting TRBD1. The junction had 9 bases not matched to a gene; V was cut back by 5 bases and J by 7 bases. The germline V gene encodes CDR1 SGHVS and CDR2 FQNEAQ. CDR3 length equals 14 residues. CDR3 DNA: TGTGCCAGCAGCGAGGGGACAGATCATAATACGCAGTATTTT. Amino acids: CASSEGTDHNTQYF.

The V gene is TRBV2, the J gene TRBJ2-2; no firm D call. Germline V gene sequence: CDR1 SNHLY, CDR2 FYNNEI. V shed 2 bases and J shed 5 bases, with 9 bases lying between them. The CDR3 consists of 14 residues. CDR3 loop: CASSELVGTGELFF. Written as DNA, the CDR3 is TGTGCCAGCAGTGAATTGGTGGGAACCGGGGAGCTGTTTTTT.

This clonotype was counted many times. V gene TRBV7-2 combines with J gene TRBJ1-6, with 9 positions matching TRBD1. Germline-derived CDR1 and CDR2 are SGHTA and FQGNSA. The CDR3 is 19 amino acids. V shed 1 base and J 0 bases; nucleotides not matched to a gene: 7. The CDR3 DNA is TGTGCCAGCAGCTTAGAGGGGACAGGGTATTACTCCTATAATTCACCCCTCCACTTT. Protein sequence: CASSLEGTGYYSYNSPLHF. The whole variable domain, filled in from reference TRBV7-2 and TRBJ1-6, reads GAGVSQSPSNKVTEKGKDVELRCDPISGHTALYWYRQSLGQGLEFLIYFQGNSAPDKSGLPSDRFSAERTGGSVSTLTIQRTQQEDSAVYLCASSLEGTGYYSYNSPLHFGNGTRLTVT.

Only one count was recorded for this clonotype. The CDR3 DNA reads TGTGCCAGTAGTAATGGGAAAGGTGAAAAACTGTTTTTT. As protein: CASSNGKGEKLFF. The chain is built from TRBV19 and TRBJ1-4; D is unclear. Germline CDR1 is LNHDA and CDR2 is SQIVND (reference sequence). Trimming removed 4 bases at V and 7 bases at J, with 10 bases between. The CDR3 contains 13 residues.

For this clonotype: The junction differs from germline at one of its ends, possibly a read error. This chain connects TRBV30 to TRBJ1-2; D possibly corresponds to TRBD1 (5 bases). The CDR3 runs to 13 residues. CDR1 GTSNPN and CDR2 SVGIG come from the germline V gene (reference sequence). For the CDR3, the DNA is TGTACCTGGAGGGCAGGGATGAGGGATGGCTACACCTTC. It specifies CTWRAGMRDGYTF.

V gene TRBV15 combines with J gene TRBJ1-1; D is unresolved. The CDR3 has 13 amino acids. V shed 6 bases and J shed 4 bases, with 12 bases lying between them. Germline lookup yields CDR1 LNHNV and CDR2 YYDKDF (reference sequence). CDR3 bases: TGTGCCACCAGTAAGGATCGGGGCACTGAAGCTTTCTTT. This encodes CATSKDRGTEAFF.

CDR3 DNA: TGTGCCAGCAGCTTCGACAGGGTTCAAGAGACCCAGTACTTC. Protein sequence: CASSFDRVQETQYF. This chain links TRBV7-9 with TRBJ2-5; 7 bases are a match to TRBD1. V trimming: 3 bases; J trimming: 2 bases; junction bases outside the gene matches: 3. Germline lookup yields CDR1 SEHNR and CDR2 FQNEAQ (reference sequence). This CDR3 region has 14 residues.

The V gene is TRBV6-5, the J gene TRBJ2-3, with D perhaps TRBD1 (6 bases). In germline, CDR1 is MNHEY, CDR2 SVGAGI. This CDR3 spans 13 amino acids. The V end was cut by 5 bases, the J end by 8 bases, with 14 bases between. The CDR3 here is CASSTPTGGTQYF. CDR3 DNA sequence: TGTGCCAGCAGTACCCCGACAGGAGGTACGCAGTATTTT.

This clonotype came up a few times. The chain uses TRBV6-2 or TRBV6-3 and TRBJ1-2; possibly TRBD1 for D (5 bases). The CDR3 extends over 15 amino acids. Germline CDR1 is MNHEY and CDR2 is SVGEGT. The V gene lost 6 bases and the J gene lost 1 base, with 15 bases spanning the gap. The CDR3 sequence is CASRPDNSYNYGYTF. The CDR3 nucleotides are TGTGCCAGCAGACCGGACAACTCATATAACTATGGCTACACCTTC.

This clonotype was observed a handful of times. The chain is built from TRBV12-3 or TRBV12-4 and TRBJ1-5; possibly TRBD1 for D (6 bases). The CDR3 consists of 15 residues. Trimming shortened V by 2 bases and J by 7 bases, and 15 bases separated the two germline ends. In DNA, the CDR3 is TGTGCCAGCAGTTTATCGATGGCAGGGGAACAGCCCCAGCATTTT. This codes for CASSLSMAGEQPQHF.

The chain employs TRBV28 and TRBJ1-1; D may be TRBD1 (6 bases). This CDR3 is built from 13 residues. From germline, CDR1 is MDHEN and CDR2 SYDVKM. The V end was cut by 8 bases, the J end by 4 bases, with 14 bases between. The CDR3 here is CASYLTGTTEAFF. As DNA, the CDR3 is TGTGCCAGCTACCTGACAGGTACCACTGAAGCTTTCTTT. The full variable domain, in which reference TRBV28 and TRBJ1-1 provide the parts outside the CDR3, is DVKVTQSSRYLVKRTGEKVFLECVQDMDHENMFWYRQDPGLGLRLIYFSYDVKMKEKGDIPEGYSVSREKKERFSLILESASTNQTSMYLCASYLTGTTEAFFGQGTRLTVV.

The chain combines TRBV13 with TRBJ2-7; D uncertain. The CDR3 length is 13 residues. CDR1 PRHDT and CDR2 FYEKMQ come from the germline V gene (reference sequence). V shed 5 bases and J shed 0 bases, with 8 bases lying between them. The CDR3 DNA is TGTGCCAGCAGCCCGCGGAGCTCCTACGAGCAGTACTTC. Its protein is CASSPRSSYEQYF.

This clonotype was seen only a few times. V is TRBV6-6 and J is TRBJ1-4, with D possibly being TRBD1 (5 bases). There are 18 residues in the CDR3. Trimming took 2 bases from V and 8 from J, leaving 24 bases between them. Germline CDR1 and CDR2: MNHNY and SVGAGI (reference sequence). Here the CDR3 DNA reads TGTGCCAGCAGTTACACAAACTCTATGACAGTCGCGGGGGAAAAACTGTTTTTT. This codes for CASSYTNSMTVAGEKLFF.

CDR3 sequence reads: CSAPAANTEAFF. In DNA form, the CDR3 reads TGCAGTGCTCCCGCTGCGAACACTGAAGCTTTCTTT. V and J are TRBV20-1 and TRBJ1-1, with D uncertain. The germline V gene encodes CDR1 DFQATT and CDR2 SNEGSKA (reference sequence). The germline V and J ends were trimmed by 5 bases and 1 base, with 8 bases remaining between them. The CDR3 totals 12 residues.

The gene calls are TRBV15 and TRBJ1-1; D may be TRBD1 (6 bases). V lost 0 bases and J lost 5, with 13 bases in between. The CDR3 spans 15 residues. CDR1 and CDR2 from the germline V gene are LNHNV and YYDKDF (reference sequence). The CDR3: CATSREVEGGTEAFF. The CDR3 DNA reads as TGTGCCACCAGCAGAGAAGTGGAGGGGGGGACTGAAGCTTTCTTT. The variable domain in full, with the rest retrieved from reference TRBV15 and TRBJ1-1, is DAMVIQNPRYQVTQFGKPVTLSCSQTLNHNVMYWYQQKSSQAPKLLFHYYDKDFNNEADTPDNFQSRRPNTSFCFLDIRSPGLGDTAMYLCATSREVEGGTEAFFGQGTRLTVV.

This clonotype has more than one count but fewer than ten. The V and J genes are TRBV19 and TRBJ2-1; D is perhaps TRBD1 (7 bases). There are 13 residues in the CDR3. Trimming stripped 5 bases from V and 8 bases from J, with 13 bases between. In germline, CDR1 is LNHDA, CDR2 SQIVND (reference sequence). The DNA for the CDR3 is TGTGCCAGTAGTGGGCAGGGGGGCGATGAGCAGTTCTTC. It yields the protein CASSGQGGDEQFF. Drawing the rest from reference TRBV19 and TRBJ2-1, the complete variable domain is DGGITQSPKYLFRKEGQNVTLSCEQNLNHDAMYWYRQDPGQGLRLIYYSQIVNDFQKGDIAEGYSVSREKKESFPLTVTSAQKNPTAFYLCASSGQGGDEQFFGPGTRLTVL.

This clonotype has only a few counts. The rearrangement joins TRBV12-3 or TRBV12-4 to TRBJ2-2; no definite D call. The CDR3 extends over 13 amino acids. Trimming removed 2 bases at V and 7 bases at J, with 8 bases between. As DNA, the CDR3 is TGTGCCAGCAGTTTAAGGAAGCACGGGGAGCTGTTTTTT. This sequence encodes CASSLRKHGELFF.

The chain uses TRBV12-3 or TRBV12-4 and TRBJ1-5; possibly TRBD1 for D (6 bases). The CDR3 totals 16 residues. Deletions cut 6 bases from V and 2 bases from J, with 17 bases between. This CDR3 reads CASRQAGEVGNQPQHF. CDR3 sequence (DNA): TGTGCCAGCAGACAGGCAGGGGAGGTTGGCAATCAGCCCCAGCATTTT.

The table lists this clonotype with many counts. The chain recombines TRBV7-9 with TRBJ1-1; 8 bases are shared with TRBD1. The junction had 5 bases not matched to a gene; V was cut back by 6 bases and J by 2 bases. The germline V gene encodes CDR1 SEHNR and CDR2 FQNEAQ (reference sequence). This CDR3 is 14 amino acids long. The CDR3, as DNA: TGTGCCAGCAGGTATCAGGGGGCAAACACTGAAGCTTTCTTT. Amino acid sequence: CASRYQGANTEAFF. The entire variable domain, with the rest obtained from reference TRBV7-9 and TRBJ1-1, is as follows: DTGVSQNPRHKITKRGQNVTFRCDPISEHNRLYWYRQTLGQGPEFLTYFQNEAQLEKSRLLSDRFSAERPKGSFSTLEIQRTEQGDSAMYLCASRYQGANTEAFFGQGTRLTVV.

This clonotype was picked up a small number of times. Here the CDR3 reads CASGVGTGRRETQYF. The DNA of the CDR3 is TGCGCCAGCGGAGTCGGGACAGGGCGACGGGAGACCCAGTACTTC. The chain couples TRBV5-1 to TRBJ2-5; 9 bases match TRBD1. Germline V lookup: CDR1 SGHRS, CDR2 YFSETQ. The CDR3 has 15 amino acids. With 7 bases clipped from V and 5 bases from J, the junction kept 12 bases outside the gene matches.

The table lists this clonotype with a few counts. The CDR3 sequence is CASSETTGDEQFF. In DNA form, the CDR3 reads TGTGCCAGCAGTGAGACTACAGGAGATGAGCAGTTCTTC. The rearrangement uses TRBV6-1 and TRBJ2-1; D is tentatively TRBD1 or TRBD2 (5 bases each). The CDR3 runs 13 residues. Looked up from germline, CDR1 is MNHNS and CDR2 is SASEGT. Trimming cost V 3 bases and J 8 bases, with 11 bases left between them.

The gene calls are TRBV7-3 and TRBJ2-2; D remains unclear. Germline CDR1 SGHTA, CDR2 FQGTGA. Between the trimmed V and J ends, which lost 3 bases and 5 bases, there was a span of 7 bases. The CDR3 loop spans 13 amino acids. This chain's CDR3 is CASSFARTGELFF. CDR3 in DNA: TGTGCCAGCAGCTTCGCCAGGACCGGGGAGCTGTTTTTT.

The chain carries TRBV7-2 and TRBJ2-3, with D hard to call. The CDR3 contains 12 residues. V lost 5 bases to trimming and J lost 4 bases, with 7 bases between them. Germline lookup yields CDR1 SGHTA and CDR2 FQGNSA. DNA of the CDR3: TGTGCCAGCAGCCCTGGGTCAGATACGCAGTATTTT. The encoded protein is CASSPGSDTQYF.

The chain carries TRBV7-2 and TRBJ2-3, with TRBD1 identical over 8 bases. Germline assignment: CDR1 SGHTA and CDR2 FQGNSA. The CDR3 is 16 residues long. J was trimmed by 3 bases and V by 1 base; bases with no gene match: 6. In DNA form, the CDR3 reads TGTGCCAGCAGCTTAGGGACAGGGAGAGCGACAGATACGCAGTATTTT. Encoded protein: CASSLGTGRATDTQYF.

The rearrangement joins TRBV7-2 to TRBJ2-1; D ambiguous. V lost 7 bases and J lost 0, with 13 bases in between. This CDR3 spans 15 amino acids. Germline loops: CDR1 SGHTA, CDR2 FQGNSA. The CDR3 coding sequence is TGTGCCAGCACAAGAGAGAGGAGCTCCTACAATGAGCAGTTCTTC. Protein sequence: CASTRERSSYNEQFF.

This rearrangement joins TRBV6-2 or TRBV6-3 to TRBJ1-5; D may be TRBD1 (5 bases). Germline loops: CDR1 MNHEY, CDR2 SVGEGT. V dropped 2 bases and J dropped 3 bases, with 11 bases sitting between them. This CDR3 is 15 amino acids long. CDR3 bases: TGTGCCAGCAGTTACGCAGGGATGAACAATCAGCCCCAGCATTTT. This gives the protein CASSYAGMNNQPQHF.

The V and J genes are TRBV4-1 and TRBJ2-2; 10 bases match TRBD1. CDR3 size: 16 residues. V shed 3 bases and J 6 bases; nucleotides not matched to a gene: 7. The germline gives CDR1 MGHRA, CDR2 YSYEKL. The CDR3 bases are TGCGCCAGCAGCCACGGGACAGGGGATTGGTCCGGGGAGCTGTTTTTT. It yields the protein CASSHGTGDWSGELFF.

This rearrangement joins TRBV27 to TRBJ2-6; D may be TRBD1 (5 bases). The CDR3 consists of 16 residues. In germline, CDR1 is MNHEY, CDR2 SMNVEV (reference sequence). V was trimmed by 7 bases and J by 1 base, leaving 14 bases between them. The CDR3: CASTLGQGSGANVLTF. In nucleotides, the CDR3 is TGTGCCAGCACCCTGGGGCAGGGATCTGGGGCCAACGTCCTGACTTTC.

The rearrangement uses TRBV7-3 and TRBJ2-1; 9 bases align to TRBD2. The CDR3 loop spans 15 amino acids. Losses at the gene ends were 6 bases for V and 0 bases for J; bases not matched to a gene: 3. Germline assignment: CDR1 SGHTA and CDR2 FQGTGA. CDR3 nucleotide sequence: TGTGCCAGCAGATTAGCGGGGGACTCCTACAATGAGCAGTTCTTC. Translating it yields CASRLAGDSYNEQFF.

This clonotype was seen more than once but under ten times. The rearrangement uses TRBV7-9 and TRBJ2-3; D possibly corresponds to TRBD1 (5 bases). V was pared by 5 bases and J by 2 bases, with 23 bases between. The CDR3 is 18 amino acids. Germline assignment: CDR1 SEHNR and CDR2 FQNEAQ (reference sequence). For the CDR3, the DNA is TGTGCCAGCAGCCAGGTGGGGCGCCCCGGATGGCACACAGATACGCAGTATTTT. Translation gives CASSQVGRPGWHTDTQYF.

This clonotype was recorded a few times. The chain recombines TRBV6-2 or TRBV6-3 with TRBJ2-7; TRBD1 matches 8 bases. V lost 2 bases to trimming and J lost 4 bases; unmatched junction nucleotides: 4. CDR1 MNHEY and CDR2 SVGEGT come from the germline V gene. This CDR3 has 14 residues. The chain's CDR3 is CASSYDRGPYEQYF. The DNA of the CDR3 is TGTGCCAGCAGTTACGACAGGGGCCCGTACGAGCAGTACTTC.

The table lists this clonotype with a few counts. This chain joins TRBV20-1 and TRBJ1-5; a weak D match, TRBD1 (6 bases). The V and J ends lost 5 bases and 2 bases respectively, with 19 bases between them. Germline V CDR1 and CDR2: DFQATT, SNEGSKA (reference sequence). The CDR3 covers 16 residues. The CDR3 reads CSAFQRGVSGNQPQHF. The CDR3 region has the DNA TGCAGTGCTTTTCAAAGGGGGGTCTCGGGCAATCAGCCCCAGCATTTT.